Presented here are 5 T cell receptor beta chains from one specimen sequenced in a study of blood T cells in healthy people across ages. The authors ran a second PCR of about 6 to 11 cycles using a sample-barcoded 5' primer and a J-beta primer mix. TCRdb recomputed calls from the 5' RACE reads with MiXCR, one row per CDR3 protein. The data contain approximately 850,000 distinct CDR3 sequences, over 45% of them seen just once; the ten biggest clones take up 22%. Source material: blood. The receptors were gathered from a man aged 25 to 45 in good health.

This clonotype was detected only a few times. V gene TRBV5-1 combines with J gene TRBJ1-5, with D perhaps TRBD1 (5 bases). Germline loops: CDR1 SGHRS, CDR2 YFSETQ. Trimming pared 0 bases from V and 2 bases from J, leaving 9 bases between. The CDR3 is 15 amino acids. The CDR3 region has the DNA TGCGCCAGCAGCTTGGAGGGGTTTCGCAATCAGCCCCAGCATTTT. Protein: CASSLEGFRNQPQHF.

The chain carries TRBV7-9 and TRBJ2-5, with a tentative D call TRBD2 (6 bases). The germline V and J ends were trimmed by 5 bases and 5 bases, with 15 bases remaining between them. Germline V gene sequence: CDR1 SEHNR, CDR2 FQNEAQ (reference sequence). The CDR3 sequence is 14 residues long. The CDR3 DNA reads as TGTGCCAGCAGCCCAAGAACTAGCTACGAGACCCAGTACTTC. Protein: CASSPRTSYETQYF.

CDR3 amino acids: CASSYQQFF. CDR3 in DNA: TGTGCCAGCAGTTATCAGCAGTTCTTC. The V gene is TRBV6-6, the J gene TRBJ2-1; no definite D call. The CDR3 covers 9 residues. The germline CDR1 and CDR2 sequences are MNHNY and SVGAGI (reference sequence). V was clipped by 3 bases and J by 11 bases, with 2 bases between them.

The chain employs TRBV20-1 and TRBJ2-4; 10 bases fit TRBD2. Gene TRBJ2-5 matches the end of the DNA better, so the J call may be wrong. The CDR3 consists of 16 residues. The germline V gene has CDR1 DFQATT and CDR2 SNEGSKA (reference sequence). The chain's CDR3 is CSARRWGSGGQETQYF. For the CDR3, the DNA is TGCAGTGCTAGACGTTGGGGTAGCGGGGGGCAAGAGACCCAGTACTTC.

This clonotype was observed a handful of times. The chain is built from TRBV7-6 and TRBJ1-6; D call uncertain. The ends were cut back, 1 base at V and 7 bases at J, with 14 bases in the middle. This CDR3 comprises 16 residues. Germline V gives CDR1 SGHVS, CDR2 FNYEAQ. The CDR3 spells CASSLGAEQRNSPLHF. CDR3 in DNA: TGTGCCAGCAGCTTAGGGGCGGAGCAGAGGAATTCACCCCTCCACTTT.